The present T cell receptor beta chain was sequenced within a study of regulatory T cells in long-lasting Graves disease. V was pared by 7 bases and J by 4 bases, with 11 bases of the junction left unmatched. This CDR3 comprises 15 residues. Noted time point: newly diagnosed GD, antithyroid drugs for less than 3 months. PBMC RNA served as the TCR library source. Libraries of TCR beta came from iRepertoire HTBI primers plus Arm-PCR of CDR3 regions. TCRdb reanalysed the multiplex PCR reads using MiXCR and keeps one entry per CDR3 protein. In the table there are roughly 400,000 distinct CDR3 sequences, 14% to 15% of which are singletons. Many counts were recorded for this clonotype. The sample was also reused in another study, on T cells in Graves' hyperthyroidism and ophthalmopathy. That paper notes: Hyperthyroidism was newly diagnosed in patients aged 18 to 65 (duration under 2 months). Those patients with uncontrolled infection, other autoimmune disease, pregnancy or lactation were excluded.

V usage is TRBV12-3 or TRBV12-4 and J usage is TRBJ2-7; 9 bases are shared with TRBD2. This TCR was recovered from a woman aged 40 to 50 with Graves disease. The sample consisted of peripheral blood mononuclear cells (PBMCs), taken at new diagnosis, from a patient treated with antithyroid drugs. CDR3 nucleotide sequence: TGTGCCAGCACCTCCTCGAGTAGCGGGAGTTACGAGCAGTACTTC. Translated, it gives CASTSSSSGSYEQYF.